The 32 T cell receptor beta chains below were found in one sample sequenced in a study of CD8+CD57+ T cells in acquired aplastic anemia. Investigators profiled TCR beta VDJ and CDR3 from genomic DNA template. TCRdb re-called the reads through MiXCR, storing one row per CDR3 protein. This table has 200,000 to 250,000 distinct CDR3 sequences, approximately 60% appearing once. Sequencing was done on a sample of sorted CD4+, CD8+, or CD8+CD57+ T cells (not recorded which) from PBMCs. The receptors derive from a human donor in good health.

This clonotype was observed many times. This chain connects TRBV10-2 to TRBJ2-1; TRBD1 matches at 11 bases. The germline CDR1 and CDR2 sequences are WSHSY and SAAADI. Trimming cost V 0 bases and J 5 bases; bases outside gene matches: 0. There are 15 residues in the CDR3. DNA of the CDR3: TGCGCCAGCAGTGAGTCGGGACAGGGGGACAATGAGCAGTTCTTC. Protein sequence: CASSESGQGDNEQFF.

The V and J genes are TRBV12-3 or TRBV12-4 and TRBJ1-2; D remains ambiguous. The CDR3 extends over 12 amino acids. V dropped 5 bases and J dropped 3 bases, with 7 bases sitting between them. CDR3 sequence reads: CASSPGDYGYTF. The CDR3 DNA follows: TGTGCCAGCAGTCCAGGTGACTATGGCTACACCTTC.

The sample holds many counts of this clonotype. V usage is TRBV19 and J usage is TRBJ1-2, with D possibly TRBD1 on 5 matching bases. Germline V CDR1 and CDR2: LNHDA, SQIVND (reference sequence). The ends were cut back, 6 bases at V and 4 bases at J, with 18 bases in the middle. The CDR3 covers 15 residues. CDR3 in DNA: TGTGCCAGTAGGAGCTCACAGGCCTTCCCCTATGGCTACACCTTC. Amino acid sequence: CASRSSQAFPYGYTF.

The rearrangement joins TRBV7-9 to TRBJ1-5; the D gene is possibly TRBD1 (5 bases). The V gene's germline CDR1 is SEHNR and CDR2 FQNEAQ (reference sequence). The CDR3 runs to 16 residues. V shed 5 bases and J shed 11 bases, with 25 bases lying between them. The chain's CDR3 is CASSPREGRGLETQHF. The CDR3 nucleotides read TGTGCCAGCAGCCCTCGTGAGGGGAGGGGCCTAGAGACCCAGCATTTT.

The chain has TRBV20-1 and TRBJ1-6; no clear D gene. Trimming took 4 bases from V and 10 from J, leaving 17 bases between them. The CDR3 consists of 14 residues. Looked up from germline, CDR1 is DFQATT and CDR2 is SNEGSKA (reference sequence). CDR3 region: CSATGPPAGSPLHF. CDR3 bases: TGCAGTGCTACAGGTCCCCCTGCGGGCTCACCCCTCCACTTT.

The chain links TRBV15 to TRBJ1-5; D remains ambiguous. V was cut by 5 bases and J by 0 bases, with 11 bases left in between. CDR3 size: 15 residues. Germline V gene data show CDR1 as LNHNV and CDR2 as YYDKDF (reference sequence). CDR3 DNA sequence: TGTGCCACCAGCCCGGCCCCAAATAGCAATCAGCCCCAGCATTTT. Its protein product is CATSPAPNSNQPQHF.

This clonotype was detected many times. The CDR3 coding sequence is TGTGCCAGCAGCTTAACGGTGAATGAGCAGTTCTTC. This translates into CASSLTVNEQFF. The gene calls are TRBV7-6 and TRBJ2-1; no clear D. V was trimmed by 2 bases and J by 7 bases, leaving 6 bases between them. The CDR3 length is 12 residues. Germline lookup yields CDR1 SGHVS and CDR2 FNYEAQ.

The chain carries TRBV20-1 and TRBJ2-5; 8 nucleotides line up with TRBD1. Germline assignment: CDR1 DFQATT and CDR2 SNEGSKA (reference sequence). CDR3 length: 14 amino acids. J lost 5 bases, V lost 3 bases, and 8 bases had no gene match. CDR3 bases: TGCAGTGCTAGTTTCCAGGGGGCTATTGAGACCCAGTACTTC. Translated, it gives CSASFQGAIETQYF.

V is TRBV5-1 and J is TRBJ2-5; 9 bases align to TRBD1. This CDR3 region has 14 residues. V lost 4 bases and J lost 5; bases outside the gene matches: 6. CDR1 is SGHRS and CDR2 is YFSETQ in the germline V gene. The CDR3 loop is CASSPGTGKETQYF. Written as DNA, the CDR3 is TGCGCCAGCAGCCCCGGGACAGGGAAGGAGACCCAGTACTTC.

The chain links TRBV11-1 to TRBJ1-1; D may be TRBD1 (6 bases). Germline assignment: CDR1 SGHAT and CDR2 FQDESV (reference sequence). Trimming removed 6 bases from V and 3 bases from J, with 14 bases in between. CDR3 length equals 14 residues. The DNA for the CDR3 is TGTGCCAGCAGATCAGCAGGGGTAGACACTGAAGCTTTCTTT. This sequence encodes CASRSAGVDTEAFF.

The chain uses TRBV2 and TRBJ2-5, with D unclear. This CDR3 contains 12 residues. V shed 4 bases and J shed 5 bases, with 8 bases lying between them. The V gene's germline CDR1 is SNHLY and CDR2 FYNNEI. The CDR3 here is CASSAHGETQYF. In nucleotides, the CDR3 is TGTGCCAGCAGTGCCCACGGGGAGACCCAGTACTTC.

The chain combines TRBV5-6 with TRBJ1-6, with TRBD1 as a possible D gene (6 bases). CDR1 and CDR2 from the germline V gene are SGHDT and YYEEEE. V lost 3 bases, J lost 9 bases, and 13 bases lay in between. The CDR3 sequence is 14 residues long. The CDR3 DNA follows: TGTGCCAGCAGCTCGAGGACAGAGGCTTCACCCCTCCACTTT. Translated, it gives CASSSRTEASPLHF.

The gene calls are TRBV2 and TRBJ1-5, with a weak D call TRBD1 (6 bases). The ends were cut back, 4 bases at V and 7 bases at J, with 17 bases in the middle. This CDR3 spans 15 amino acids. Germline V lookup: CDR1 SNHLY, CDR2 FYNNEI. The CDR3 is CASSAEQGPAQPQHF. DNA of the CDR3: TGTGCCAGCAGTGCCGAACAGGGTCCGGCCCAGCCCCAGCATTTT. The whole variable domain, filled in from reference TRBV2 and TRBJ1-5, reads EPEVTQTPSHQVTQMGQEVILRCVPISNHLYFYWYRQILGQKVEFLVSFYNNEISEKSEIFDDQFSVERPDGSNFTLKIRSTKLEDSAMYFCASSAEQGPAQPQHFGDGTRLSIL.

The J gene is TRBJ1-2, the V gene TRBV7-2, with D possibly matching TRBD1 (5 bases). The CDR3 runs to 14 residues. Germline CDR1 is SGHTA and CDR2 is FQGNSA. Trimming stripped 6 bases from V and 2 bases from J, with 13 bases between. The CDR3 region is CTSSLDRQNYGYTF. CDR3 in DNA: TGTACCAGCAGTCTGGATAGACAGAACTATGGCTACACCTTC.

V usage is TRBV6-4 and J usage is TRBJ1-1, with D possibly TRBD1 on 5 matching bases. Trimming took 2 bases from V and 7 from J, leaving 11 bases between them. The CDR3 has 13 residues. Germline V CDR1 and CDR2: MRHNA, SNTAGT. The CDR3 region has the DNA TGTGCCAGCAGTGACGGCGAGACAGATGAAGCTTTCTTT. Translation gives CASSDGETDEAFF.

This clonotype was recorded many times. The V gene is TRBV6-1, the J gene TRBJ2-1; D may be TRBD1 or TRBD2 (7 bases each). Germline V gives CDR1 MNHNS, CDR2 SASEGT. V was clipped by 3 bases and J by 7 bases, with 19 bases between them. CDR3 length: 16 amino acids. The CDR3 reads CASSEGGGAGWNEQFF. Written as DNA, the CDR3 is TGTGCCAGCAGTGAGGGAGGGGGCGCCGGTTGGAATGAGCAGTTCTTC.

This sequence joins TRBV19 and TRBJ2-7; TRBD1 or TRBD2 may be the D gene (5 bases each). CDR1 and CDR2 from the germline V gene are LNHDA and SQIVND (reference sequence). V lost 1 base to trimming and J lost 6 bases, with 13 bases between them. The CDR3 is made up of 14 amino acids. CDR3: CASSIGMGVGEQYF. The CDR3 DNA reads as TGTGCCAGTAGTATAGGAATGGGGGTTGGCGAGCAGTACTTC.

This clonotype was counted at least ten times. The chain couples TRBV7-8 to TRBJ2-1, with 15 bases fitting TRBD2. J was trimmed by 0 bases and V by 2 bases; bases with no gene match: 14. The germline CDR1 and CDR2 sequences are SGHVS and FQNEAQ. CDR3 length: 22 residues. The CDR3 nucleotides are TGTGCCAGCAGCTTAAATCCCGAAGCGGGACTAGCGGGAGGTAGCTCCTACAATGAGCAGTTCTTC. Residues: CASSLNPEAGLAGGSSYNEQFF.

Turning to this clonotype: Mismatch with germline at one junction end may stem from a read error. The rearrangement links TRBV20-1 to TRBJ2-7; no clear D. Germline CDR1 DFQATT, CDR2 SNEGSKA (reference sequence). The CDR3 has 15 amino acids. CDR3 residues: CSARDQAMTPYEQYF. Here the CDR3 DNA reads TGCAGTGCTAGAGATCAAGCCATGACCCCCTATGAGCAGTACTTC.

This clonotype has a count of ten or more. The V and J genes are TRBV9 and TRBJ1-2; 7 positions agree with TRBD1. V lost 5 bases, J lost 8 bases, and 6 bases stayed unmatched. This CDR3 is 12 amino acids long. The germline V gene has CDR1 SGDLS and CDR2 YYNGEE. This CDR3 is CASRTGSYGYTF. The CDR3 bases are TGTGCCAGCAGGACAGGGTCTTACGGCTACACCTTC.

This rearrangement joins TRBV9 to TRBJ2-7; tentatively, D is TRBD1 or TRBD2 (5 bases each). Deletions cut 4 bases from V and 7 bases from J, with 18 bases between. Germline CDR1 and CDR2: SGDLS and YYNGEE. The CDR3 spans 14 residues. The CDR3 coding sequence is TGTGCCAGCAGCTCCGGGACGGGAACCTGGGAGCAGTACTTC. This encodes CASSSGTGTWEQYF.

The rearrangement uses TRBV29-1 and TRBJ1-5; unclear D gene. CDR1 is SQVTM, CDR2 ANQGSEA, per germline. The V end was cut by 4 bases, the J end by 0 bases, with 10 bases between. The CDR3 runs 14 residues. In nucleotides, the CDR3 is TGCAGCGTTGCTGGGATCGGTAGCAATCAGCCCCAGCATTTT. Its protein is CSVAGIGSNQPQHF.

The chain uses TRBV7-2 and TRBJ2-1; the D call may be TRBD1 or TRBD2 (6 bases each). Per germline, CDR1 SGHTA and CDR2 FQGNSA. V dropped 5 bases and J dropped 15 bases, with 20 bases sitting between them. The CDR3 extends over 13 amino acids. The CDR3 spells CASSPRGEQSPFF. The CDR3 DNA sequence: TGTGCCAGCAGCCCGAGGGGGGAGCAGTCCCCGTTCTTC.

V is TRBV19 and J is TRBJ1-1, with D possibly TRBD1 on 6 matching bases. The CDR3 is made up of 15 amino acids. V lost 1 base to trimming and J lost 1 base, with 10 bases between them. Germline lookup yields CDR1 LNHDA and CDR2 SQIVND (reference sequence). The CDR3 is CASSIAQGSNTEAFF. The CDR3 region has the DNA TGTGCCAGTAGTATAGCTCAGGGGTCGAACACTGAAGCTTTCTTT.

For this clonotype: A much larger clone differs from this one at a single base, so this may be a read error. This chain links TRBV24-1 with TRBJ2-7; TRBD2 aligns across 12 bases. CDR3 length equals 13 residues. CDR1 and CDR2 (germline): KGHDR, SFDVKD. This CDR3 is CASQTSGRNELYF. The CDR3 DNA is TGTGCCAGCCAGACTAGCGGGAGAAACGAGCTGTACTTC.

J is TRBJ1-1 and V is TRBV7-8, with a tentative D call TRBD1 (5 bases). The CDR3 is 15 amino acids. Deletions cut 6 bases from V and 7 bases from J, with 21 bases between. Germline CDR1 SGHVS, CDR2 FQNEAQ. The CDR3 DNA is TGTGCCAGCAGGCTACGGACTAGCGGGGGTAATGAAGCTTTCTTT. Translation: CASRLRTSGGNEAFF.

This sequence joins TRBV29-1 and TRBJ2-1; TRBD2 agrees at 11 bases. With V trimmed by 4 bases and J by 3 bases, 5 bases remained unmatched. CDR3 length: 15 amino acids. Germline V gene lookup returns CDR1 SQVTM and CDR2 ANQGSEA. The CDR3 loop is CSVVGTSGSYNEQFF. The CDR3, as DNA: TGCAGCGTTGTTGGTACTAGCGGGAGCTACAATGAGCAGTTCTTC.

This clonotype was picked up a small number of times. The rearrangement links TRBV2 to TRBJ2-7; D might be TRBD1 (5 bases). CDR1 is SNHLY and CDR2 is FYNNEI in the germline V gene. Trimming took off 4 bases at V and 5 bases at J, with 18 bases between the two ends. The CDR3 length is 15 residues. The DNA for the CDR3 is TGTGCCAGCAGTGTAGGCAGGGTGTCATCTAACGAGCAGTACTTC. Its translation: CASSVGRVSSNEQYF.

The CDR3 nucleotides read TGTGCCAGTAGACCTCAGGGGTTCGGGACCGGGGAGCTGTTTTTT. Its translation is CASRPQGFGTGELFF. V gene TRBV19 combines with J gene TRBJ2-2, with D possibly matching TRBD1 (6 bases). This CDR3 is built from 15 residues. The germline V gene has CDR1 LNHDA and CDR2 SQIVND (reference sequence). The V end was cut by 6 bases, the J end by 5 bases, with 16 bases between.

Ten or more counts support this clonotype. In nucleotides, the CDR3 is TGCAGTGCTAGAGAAGTCCGGACGGGAAATAGTGAGCAGTTCTTC. Its translation: CSAREVRTGNSEQFF. This rearrangement joins TRBV20-1 to TRBJ2-1, with D perhaps TRBD2 (5 bases). Trimming cost V 0 bases and J 9 bases, with 18 bases left between them. In germline, CDR1 is DFQATT, CDR2 SNEGSKA (reference sequence). CDR3 length: 15 amino acids.

The DNA for the CDR3 is TGTGCCAGCAGTGAAGCGCTGACAGTCTATGGCTACACCTTC. Translating it yields CASSEALTVYGYTF. V usage is TRBV2 and J usage is TRBJ1-2, with a possible D match to TRBD1 (5 bases). This CDR3 contains 14 residues. CDR1 is SNHLY, CDR2 FYNNEI, per germline. The V end was cut by 0 bases, the J end by 4 bases, with 9 bases between.

CDR3 DNA: TGTGCCAGCCACTCCGGACTAGCGGGCAGGGGGAATCAGCCCCAGCATTTT. Translating gives CASHSGLAGRGNQPQHF. The V and J genes are TRBV10-3 and TRBJ1-5; 7 bases agree with TRBD1. In germline, CDR1 is ENHRY, CDR2 SYGVKD. CDR3 length equals 17 residues. V dropped 10 bases and J dropped 4; count of bases not matched to a gene: 19.